Each of the 2 T cell receptor beta chains below was sequenced from the same sample in a study of monozygotic twins with inflammatory bowel disease. From its re-call of the 5' RACE reads, TCRdb lists each CDR3 protein once, without DNA. The sample includes approximately 330,000 distinct CDR3 sequences. The specimen sequenced was blood. These receptors all come from a human donor with ulcerative colitis or Crohn's disease, or a healthy co-twin of an affected twin (not recorded which).

V and J are TRBV4-1 and TRBJ2-5. This CDR3 has 13 residues. Germline CDR1 reads MGHRA; CDR2 reads YSYEKL. CDR3 sequence: CASSQGRVETQYF.

The chain carries TRBV15 and TRBJ2-3; TCRdb reports TRBD2, a call that lacks DNA to check it against. This CDR3 comprises 15 residues. CDR1 and CDR2 from the germline V gene are LNHNV and YYDKDF (reference sequence). CDR3 loop: CATSSSADYTDTQYF.